This T cell receptor (beta chain) was captured in a study of T cells in localized non-small cell lung cancer. TCRdb's copy holds only in-frame clones and misses some; the assay was immunoSEQ multiplex PCR. The sample lists more than 20,000 clones; approximately 90% were seen once. From germline, CDR1 is MDHEN and CDR2 SYDVKM. Trimming stripped 5 bases from V and 7 bases from J, with 15 bases between. There are 15 residues in the CDR3. General observations from the study: Adjacent lung exhibited a median of 57 among the 100 most abundant tumor clones. Multi-region tumor sequencing was not done, so intratumor heterogeneity could not be excluded. Exceeding tumor, uninvolved adjacent lung had the highest T cell clonality.

Concerning this clone itself: Its target is unknown.

The sequencing here drew on peripheral blood, taken before any cancer treatment. The chain joins TRBV28 to TRBJ1-6, with D perhaps matching TRBD1 (6 bases). The TCR originated in a male donor aged 60 or over with stage I squamous cell lung carcinoma. The CDR3 coding sequence is TGTGCCAGCAGTCCTGCTACAGGGCCCAATTCACCCCTCCACTTT. As protein: CASSPATGPNSPLHF.